This T cell receptor (beta chain) was captured by sequencing in a study of cytomegalovirus exposure and HLA in healthy donors. The PCR used 60 Vbeta and 13 Jbeta primers. TCRdb's table, derived via immunoSEQ multiplex PCR, lists solely in-frame clones and lacks some. This table has 130,000 to 150,000 clones, roughly 80% appearing once. This CDR3 has 12 residues. The germline V and J ends were trimmed by 3 bases and 6 bases, with 9 bases remaining between them. A remark on this clone: Its antigen is currently unknown.

Study outcomes and limitations: A few of the chains that were CMV-associated were confirmed in vitro to be specific for CMV antigens. Later genetic work tied a missense DCLRE1C variant to beta-chain V and J trimming. The authors listed some 150 TCR beta chains as cytomegalovirus-associated. Certain indistinguishable V segments, among them TRBV6-2 and TRBV6-3, were excluded.

Sequencing was carried out using PBMCs. This receptor was obtained from a woman in her thirties in good health and CMV-seronegative. The chain combines TRBV23-1 with TRBJ2-7, with D uncertain. TRBV23-1 carries the ORF label, with uncertain function. CDR3: CASSQLGGEQYF. As DNA, the CDR3 is TGCGCCAGCAGTCAGCTAGGCGGCGAGCAGTACTTC.